This paragraph reports one T cell receptor (beta chain). These data come from a study of blood T cell repertoires in COVID-19. Overall study: Material from acute and convalescent COVID-19 was sourced from the United States, Italy and Spain. The analysed material was cDNA or gDNA that came from T cells, B-cell-depleted T cells, or PBMCs.

The CDR3 contains 12 residues. Germline CDR1 LGHDT, CDR2 YNNKEL (reference sequence). V lost 0 bases and J lost 13, with 12 bases in between. Under the authors' procedure: Reference gene primers were amplified, and this amplification served to estimate nucleated cell counts. Profiled with immunoSEQ multiplex PCR; TCRdb holds only in-frame clones, not every one. That table furnishes V, J and clone size, whereas the DNA furnished D and trimming. The sample carries 300,000 or so clones, 90% to 95% recorded once. Seattle's enrolled individuals joined amid active infection and were then monitored longitudinally.

This TCR came from a woman aged 25-40 years with COVID-19, enrolled during active disease. Sequences were obtained from peripheral blood. V usage is TRBV3-1 (or the pseudogene TRBV3-2) and J usage is TRBJ1-1; D uncertain. CDR3 sequence: CASSQDLGLVFF. The DNA for the CDR3 is TGTGCCAGCAGCCAAGATCTCGGACTGGTTTTCTTT.